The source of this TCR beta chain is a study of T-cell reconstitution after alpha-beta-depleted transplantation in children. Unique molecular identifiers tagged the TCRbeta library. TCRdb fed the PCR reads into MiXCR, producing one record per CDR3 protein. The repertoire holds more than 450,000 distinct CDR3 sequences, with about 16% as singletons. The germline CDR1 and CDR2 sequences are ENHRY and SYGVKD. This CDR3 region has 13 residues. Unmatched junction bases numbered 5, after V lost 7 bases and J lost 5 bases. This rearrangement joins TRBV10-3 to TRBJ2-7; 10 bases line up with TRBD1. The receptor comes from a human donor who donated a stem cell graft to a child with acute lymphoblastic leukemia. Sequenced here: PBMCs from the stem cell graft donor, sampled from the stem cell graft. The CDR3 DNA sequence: TGTGCCATCATGGGACAGGGGTCGAACGAGCAGTACTTC. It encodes CAIMGQGSNEQYF.